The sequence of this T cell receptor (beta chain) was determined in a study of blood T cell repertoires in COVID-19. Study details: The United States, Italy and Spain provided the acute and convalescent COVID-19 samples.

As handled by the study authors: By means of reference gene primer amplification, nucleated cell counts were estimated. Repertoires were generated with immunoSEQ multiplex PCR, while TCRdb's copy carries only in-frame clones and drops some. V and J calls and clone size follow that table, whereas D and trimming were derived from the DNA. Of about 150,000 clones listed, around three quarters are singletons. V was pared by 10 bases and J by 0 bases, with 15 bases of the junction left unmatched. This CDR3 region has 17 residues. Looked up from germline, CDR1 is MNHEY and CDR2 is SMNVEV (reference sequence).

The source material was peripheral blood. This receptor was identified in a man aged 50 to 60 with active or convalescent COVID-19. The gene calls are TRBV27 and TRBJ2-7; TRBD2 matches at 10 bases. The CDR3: CAIKPAASGGISYEQYF. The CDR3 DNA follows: TGTGCCATCAAGCCGGCGGCTAGCGGGGGAATCTCCTACGAGCAGTACTTC.